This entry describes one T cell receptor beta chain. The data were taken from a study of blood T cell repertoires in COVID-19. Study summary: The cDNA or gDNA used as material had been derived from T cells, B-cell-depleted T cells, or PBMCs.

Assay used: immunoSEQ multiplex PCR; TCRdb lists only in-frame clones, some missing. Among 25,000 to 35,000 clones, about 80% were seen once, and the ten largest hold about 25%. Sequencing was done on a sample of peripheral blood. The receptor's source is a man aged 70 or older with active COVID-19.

The CDR3 region is CASSPGDTNTGELFF. CDR3 in DNA: TGCGCCAGCAGCCCAGGGGACACGAACACCGGGGAGCTGTTTTTT. The J gene is TRBJ2-2, the V gene TRBV5-1; the D gene is possibly TRBD1 (6 bases). This CDR3 has 15 residues. V lost 4 bases, J lost 0 bases, and 10 bases lay in between. Germline V gene data show CDR1 as SGHRS and CDR2 as YFSETQ.